Listed below are T cell receptor beta chains from one sample, sequenced in a study of blood T cell repertoires in COVID-19. Measured with immunoSEQ multiplex PCR; TCRdb has only the in-frame clones, and not every one. The sample shows approximately 490,000 clones, roughly 90% of them seen only once. Sequencing was carried out using PBMCs or T cells enriched from blood (not recorded which). The receptors shown here come from a woman younger than 30 who had recovered from COVID-19. Both conserved end residues are part of each CDR3. Fields, in order: J gene, clone size, D gene, V gene, CDR3 protein, CDR3 DNA. D genes are given only for firm matches. Size tells how often a clone was seen (once, few, many) or the class of an expanded clone, and some rows leave it out.

J: TRBJ1-5; size: .; D: .; V: TRBV19; CDR3: CASSPSRDMGLNQPQHF; DNA: TGTGCCAGTAGTCCCTCCCGGGACATGGGTTTAAATCAGCCCCAGCATTTT
J: TRBJ1-6; size: .; D: .; V: TRBV6-5; CDR3: CASSYQAFERRLLHF; DNA: TGTGCCAGCAGTTATCAAGCCTTCGAGCGTAGGCTCCTCCACTTT
J: TRBJ1-6; size: .; D: TRBD1; V: TRBV7-2; CDR3: CASSSKTTGGAYNSPLHF; DNA: TGTGCCAGCAGCTCCAAGACTACAGGGGGCGCCTATAATTCACCCCTCCACTTT
J: TRBJ2-7; size: .; D: .; V: TRBV6-5; CDR3: CASSYSIQGPSYEQYF; DNA: TGTGCCAGCAGTTACTCGATCCAGGGTCCCTCCTACGAGCAGTACTTC
J: TRBJ1-1; size: .; D: TRBD1; V: TRBV28; CDR3: CASSRPGTGYGTEAFF; DNA: TGTGCCAGCAGTCGTCCCGGGACAGGGTATGGGACTGAAGCTTTCTTT
J: TRBJ1-6; size: .; D: TRBD1; V: TRBV5-1; CDR3: CASSLGDSSYNSPLHF; DNA: TGCGCCAGCAGCCTGGGGGACAGCTCCTATAATTCACCCCTCCACTTT
J: TRBJ1-3; size: .; D: TRBD1; V: TRBV5-4; CDR3: CASSLDRAMGGNTIYF; DNA: TGTGCCAGCAGCCTCGACAGGGCGATGGGTGGAAACACCATATATTTT
J: TRBJ1-5; size: .; D: .; V: TRBV15; CDR3: CATSRIGGSNQPQHF; DNA: TGTGCCACCAGCAGGATCGGAGGTTCCAATCAGCCCCAGCATTTT
J: TRBJ1-2; size: few; D: .; V: TRBV2; CDR3: CASSPGDYGYTF; DNA: TGTGCCAGCAGTCCCGGGGACTATGGCTACACCTTC
J: TRBJ1-1; size: few; D: .; V: TRBV5-5; CDR3: CASSRIGVNTEAFF; DNA: TGTGCCAGCAGCCGCATAGGGGTGAACACTGAAGCTTTCTTT
J: TRBJ1-2; size: .; D: TRBD1; V: TRBV19; CDR3: CASRIDRDYGYTF; DNA: TGTGCCAGTAGGATCGACAGGGACTATGGCTACACCTTC
J: TRBJ2-7; size: .; D: TRBD1; V: TRBV11-2; CDR3: CASSQRRGQYTFSYEQYF; DNA: TGTGCCAGCAGCCAACGTCGGGGACAGTACACGTTCTCCTACGAGCAGTACTTC
J: TRBJ2-7; size: .; D: .; V: TRBV21-1; CDR3: CASSRTGTYEQYF; DNA: TGTGCCAGCAGCCGGACAGGGACCTACGAGCAGTACTTC
J: TRBJ1-1; size: .; D: TRBD1; V: TRBV6-5; CDR3: CASTTTGGNTEAFF; DNA: TGTGCCAGCACCACGACAGGGGGGAACACTGAAGCTTTCTTT
J: TRBJ1-3; size: .; D: .; V: TRBV12-5; CDR3: CASGLAVRVDVGNTIYF; DNA: TGTGCTAGTGGTTTGGCCGTCAGGGTTGACGTTGGAAACACCATATATTTT
J: TRBJ1-5; size: once; D: TRBD1; V: TRBV5-1; CDR3: CASTEQGAGPQHF; DNA: TGCGCCAGCACCGAACAGGGGGCAGGGCCCCAGCATTTT
J: TRBJ1-5; size: .; D: TRBD1; V: TRBV18; CDR3: CASSPAGQGSNQPQHF; DNA: TGTGCCAGCTCACCAGCGGGACAGGGTAGCAATCAGCCCCAGCATTTT
J: TRBJ2-1; size: .; D: TRBD1; V: TRBV15; CDR3: CATSRDTGGLLREQFF; DNA: TGTGCCACCAGCAGAGATACAGGGGGGCTGCTACGGGAGCAGTTCTTC
J: TRBJ2-4; size: .; D: TRBD2; V: TRBV6-1; CDR3: CASSEWNSGGPGIQYF; DNA: TGTGCCAGCAGTGAATGGAATAGCGGGGGCCCAGGGATTCAGTACTTC
J: TRBJ1-2; size: .; D: .; V: TRBV7-9; CDR3: CASSPYREGYGYTF; DNA: TGTGCCAGCAGCCCGTACAGGGAGGGCTATGGCTACACCTTC
J: TRBJ1-5; size: .; D: .; V: TRBV12-3/TRBV12-4; CDR3: CASTRDLGQPQHF; DNA: TGTGCCAGCACCAGAGATCTAGGTCAGCCCCAGCATTTT
J: TRBJ2-7; size: .; D: .; V: TRBV4-1; CDR3: CASSNARGTDHEQYF; DNA: TGCGCCAGCAGCAACGCAAGGGGAACGGACCACGAGCAGTACTTC
J: TRBJ2-2; size: few; D: .; V: TRBV29-1; CDR3: CSVRGGGAGELFF; DNA: TGCAGCGTCAGAGGCGGCGGGGCGGGGGAGCTGTTTTTT
J: TRBJ1-1; size: once; D: .; V: TRBV12-3/TRBV12-4; CDR3: CASSPSPRVEAFF; DNA: TGTGCCAGCAGCCCCTCCCCCAGGGTTGAAGCTTTCTTT
J: TRBJ1-4; size: .; D: .; V: TRBV3-1/TRBV3-2; CDR3: CASSQFGRGRLFF; DNA: TGTGCCAGCAGCCAATTCGGCCGGGGGAGACTGTTTTTT
J: TRBJ1-2; size: many; D: .; V: TRBV5-5; CDR3: CASSLPGLTAGNGYTF; DNA: TGTGCCAGCAGCCTACCCGGTTTGACAGCAGGCAATGGCTACACCTTC
J: TRBJ2-3; size: .; D: .; V: TRBV18; CDR3: CASSPRGRDTDTQYF; DNA: TGTGCCAGCTCACCACGGGGTCGGGACACAGATACGCAGTATTTT
J: TRBJ1-1; size: .; D: .; V: TRBV19; CDR3: CASSPRGSSEAFF; DNA: TGTGCCAGTAGTCCTCGCGGATCGTCCGAAGCTTTCTTT
J: TRBJ1-2; size: once; D: TRBD1; V: TRBV5-1; CDR3: CASSFGTGGSNYGYTF; DNA: TGCGCCAGCAGCTTTGGGACAGGGGGGAGTAACTATGGCTACACCTTC
J: TRBJ2-2; size: once; D: .; V: TRBV18; CDR3: CASSPQGTGELFF; DNA: TGTGCCAGCTCACCCCAGGGAACCGGGGAGCTGTTTTTT
J: TRBJ1-1; size: .; D: TRBD1; V: TRBV27; CDR3: CASSPWDSVMNTEAFF; DNA: TGTGCCAGCAGTCCATGGGACAGTGTGATGAACACTGAAGCTTTCTTT
J: TRBJ2-5; size: .; D: .; V: TRBV19; CDR3: CASSISRGKETQYF; DNA: TGTGCCAGTAGTATTTCCAGGGGAAAAGAGACCCAGTACTTC
J: TRBJ2-7; size: .; D: TRBD1; V: TRBV6-5; CDR3: CASSRDRVNEQYF; DNA: TGTGCCAGCAGCCGGGACAGGGTGAACGAGCAGTACTTC
J: TRBJ2-6; size: .; D: TRBD1; V: TRBV30; CDR3: CAWVNDRASSGANVLTF; DNA: TGTGCCTGGGTAAATGACAGGGCAAGCTCTGGGGCCAACGTCCTGACTTTC
J: TRBJ1-5; size: .; D: .; V: TRBV4-1; CDR3: CASSPDKGNQPQHF; DNA: TGCGCCAGCAGCCCGGACAAGGGGAATCAGCCCCAGCATTTT
J: TRBJ1-2; size: .; D: .; V: TRBV16; CDR3: CASSLNRERGYTF; DNA: TGTGCCAGCAGTTTAAACAGGGAAAGGGGCTACACCTTC
J: TRBJ2-2; size: .; D: .; V: TRBV7-9; CDR3: CASTPRGGNTGELFF; DNA: TGTGCCAGCACCCCCAGGGGCGGGAACACCGGGGAGCTGTTTTTT
J: TRBJ2-5; size: .; D: TRBD2; V: TRBV30; CDR3: CAWSVPGTRGETQYF; DNA: TGTGCCTGGAGTGTGCCCGGGACTAGGGGAGAGACCCAGTACTTC
J: TRBJ2-7; size: .; D: TRBD1; V: TRBV4-1; CDR3: CASSQYIDRGREQYF; DNA: TGCGCCAGCAGCCAATATATAGACAGGGGAAGGGAGCAGTACTTC
J: TRBJ2-7; size: .; D: TRBD2; V: TRBV4-1; CDR3: CASSQEGLAGDIYEQYF; DNA: TGCGCCAGCAGCCAAGAAGGACTAGCGGGGGACATCTACGAGCAGTACTTC
J: TRBJ2-5; size: .; D: .; V: TRBV10-1; CDR3: CASSESQEETQYF; DNA: TGCGCCAGCAGTGAGTCACAGGAAGAGACCCAGTACTTC
J: TRBJ1-1; size: .; D: .; V: TRBV7-9; CDR3: CASTMGRATEAFF; DNA: TGTGCCAGCACCATGGGGAGGGCCACTGAAGCTTTCTTT
J: TRBJ1-2; size: .; D: TRBD1; V: TRBV6-1; CDR3: CASSDSRGTRGYTF; DNA: TGTGCCAGCAGTGATAGCAGGGGGACGAGGGGCTACACCTTC
J: TRBJ1-4; size: .; D: TRBD1; V: TRBV28; CDR3: CASSFHGQGTEKLFF; DNA: TGTGCCAGCAGTTTCCATGGACAGGGAACTGAAAAACTGTTTTTT
J: TRBJ2-3; size: .; D: TRBD1; V: TRBV4-1; CDR3: CASSHHGQGADTQYF; DNA: TGCGCCAGCAGCCACCACGGACAGGGAGCAGATACGCAGTATTTT
J: TRBJ2-5; size: .; D: TRBD1; V: TRBV2; CDR3: CASSPDRGRQETQYF; DNA: TGTGCCAGCAGTCCCGACAGGGGTCGGCAAGAGACCCAGTACTTC
J: TRBJ2-2; size: .; D: TRBD1; V: TRBV5-1; CDR3: CASSLPGQGAAGELFF; DNA: TGCGCCAGCAGCTTGCCGGGACAGGGGGCGGCCGGGGAGCTGTTTTTT